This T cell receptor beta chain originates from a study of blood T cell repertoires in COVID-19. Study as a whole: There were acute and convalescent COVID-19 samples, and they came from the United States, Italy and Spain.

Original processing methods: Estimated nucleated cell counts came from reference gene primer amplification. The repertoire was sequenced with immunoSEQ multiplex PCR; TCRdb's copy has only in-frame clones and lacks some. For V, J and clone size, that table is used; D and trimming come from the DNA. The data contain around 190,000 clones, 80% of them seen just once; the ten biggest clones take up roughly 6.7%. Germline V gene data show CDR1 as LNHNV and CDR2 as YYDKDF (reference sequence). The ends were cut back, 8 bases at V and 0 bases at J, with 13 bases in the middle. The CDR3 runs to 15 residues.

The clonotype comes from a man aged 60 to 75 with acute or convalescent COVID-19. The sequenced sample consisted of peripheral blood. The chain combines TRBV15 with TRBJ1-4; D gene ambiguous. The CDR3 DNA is TGTGCCACCTCTCAGGCACCCGCAACTAATGAAAAACTGTTTTTT. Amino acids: CATSQAPATNEKLFF.